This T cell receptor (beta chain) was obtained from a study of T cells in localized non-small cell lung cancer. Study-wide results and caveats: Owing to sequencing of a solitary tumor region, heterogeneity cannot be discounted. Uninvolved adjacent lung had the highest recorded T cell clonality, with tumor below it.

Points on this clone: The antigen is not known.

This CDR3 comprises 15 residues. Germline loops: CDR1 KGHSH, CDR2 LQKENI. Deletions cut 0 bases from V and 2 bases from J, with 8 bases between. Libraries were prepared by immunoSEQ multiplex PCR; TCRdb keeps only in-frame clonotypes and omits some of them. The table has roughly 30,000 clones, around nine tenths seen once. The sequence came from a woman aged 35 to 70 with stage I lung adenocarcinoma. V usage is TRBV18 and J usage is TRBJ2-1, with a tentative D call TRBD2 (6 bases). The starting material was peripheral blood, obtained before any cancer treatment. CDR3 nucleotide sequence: TGTGCCAGCTCACCACCGGGGGGTGCCTACAATGAGCAGTTCTTC. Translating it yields CASSPPGGAYNEQFF.